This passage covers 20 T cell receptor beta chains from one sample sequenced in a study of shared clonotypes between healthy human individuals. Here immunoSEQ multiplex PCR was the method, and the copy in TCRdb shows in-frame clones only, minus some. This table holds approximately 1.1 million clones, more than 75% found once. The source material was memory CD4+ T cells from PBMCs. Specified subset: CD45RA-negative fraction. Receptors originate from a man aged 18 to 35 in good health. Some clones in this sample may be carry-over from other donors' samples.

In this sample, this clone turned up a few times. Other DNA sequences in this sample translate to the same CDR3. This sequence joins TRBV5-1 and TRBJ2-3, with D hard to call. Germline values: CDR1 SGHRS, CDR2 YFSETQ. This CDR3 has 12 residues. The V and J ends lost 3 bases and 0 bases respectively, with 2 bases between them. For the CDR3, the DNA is TGCGCCAGCAGCTCCAGCACAGATACGCAGTATTTT. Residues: CASSSSTDTQYF.

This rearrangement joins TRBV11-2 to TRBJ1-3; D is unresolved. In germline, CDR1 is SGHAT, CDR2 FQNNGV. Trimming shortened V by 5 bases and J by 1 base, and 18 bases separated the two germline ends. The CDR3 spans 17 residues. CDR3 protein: CASSGWAQSSSGNTIYF. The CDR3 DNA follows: TGTGCCAGCAGCGGGTGGGCACAGTCCTCTTCTGGAAACACCATATATTTT.

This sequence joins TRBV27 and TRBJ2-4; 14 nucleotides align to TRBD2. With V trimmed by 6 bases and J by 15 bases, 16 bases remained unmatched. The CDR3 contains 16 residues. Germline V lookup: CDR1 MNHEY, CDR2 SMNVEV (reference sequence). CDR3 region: CASSRGLAGEGGSRYF. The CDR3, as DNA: TGTGCCAGCAGCAGGGGACTAGCGGGAGAGGGGGGATCGCGGTACTTC.

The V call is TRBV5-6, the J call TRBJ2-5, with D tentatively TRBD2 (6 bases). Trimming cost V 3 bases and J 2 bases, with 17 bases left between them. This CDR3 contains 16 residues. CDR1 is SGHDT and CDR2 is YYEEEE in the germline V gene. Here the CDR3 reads CASSSVAGGIQETQYF. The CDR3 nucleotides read TGTGCCAGCAGCTCTGTGGCCGGGGGAATTCAAGAGACCCAGTACTTC.

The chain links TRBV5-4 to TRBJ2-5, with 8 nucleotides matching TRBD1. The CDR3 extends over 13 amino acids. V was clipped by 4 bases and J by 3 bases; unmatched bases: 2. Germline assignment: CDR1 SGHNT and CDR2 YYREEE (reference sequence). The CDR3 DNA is TGTGCCAGCAGCCCGACAGGGGAAGAGACCCAGTACTTC. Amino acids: CASSPTGEETQYF.

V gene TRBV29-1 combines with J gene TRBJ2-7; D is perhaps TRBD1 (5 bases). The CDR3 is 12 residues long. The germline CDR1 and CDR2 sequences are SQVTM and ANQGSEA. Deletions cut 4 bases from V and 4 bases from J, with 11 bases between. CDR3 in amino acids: CSVAGHPYEQYF. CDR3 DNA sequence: TGCAGCGTTGCTGGACATCCTTACGAGCAGTACTTC.

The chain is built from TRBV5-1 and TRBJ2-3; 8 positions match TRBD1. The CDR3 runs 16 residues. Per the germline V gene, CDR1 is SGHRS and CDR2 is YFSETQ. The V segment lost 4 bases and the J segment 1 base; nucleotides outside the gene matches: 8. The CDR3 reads CASSLSGGYGTDTQYF. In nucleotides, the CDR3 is TGCGCCAGCAGCCTATCAGGGGGCTATGGCACAGATACGCAGTATTTT.

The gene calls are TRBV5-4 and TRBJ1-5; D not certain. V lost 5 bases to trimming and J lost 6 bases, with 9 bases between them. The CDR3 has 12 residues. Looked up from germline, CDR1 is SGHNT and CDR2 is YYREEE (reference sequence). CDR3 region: CASSIWGQPQHF. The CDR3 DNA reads TGTGCCAGCAGTATATGGGGTCAGCCCCAGCATTTT.

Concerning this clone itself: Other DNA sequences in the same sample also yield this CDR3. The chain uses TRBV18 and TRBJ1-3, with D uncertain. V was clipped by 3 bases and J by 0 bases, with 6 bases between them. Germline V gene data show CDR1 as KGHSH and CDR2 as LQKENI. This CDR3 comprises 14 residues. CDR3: CASSPDNSGNTIYF. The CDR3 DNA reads TGTGCCAGCTCACCCGACAACTCTGGAAACACCATATATTTT.

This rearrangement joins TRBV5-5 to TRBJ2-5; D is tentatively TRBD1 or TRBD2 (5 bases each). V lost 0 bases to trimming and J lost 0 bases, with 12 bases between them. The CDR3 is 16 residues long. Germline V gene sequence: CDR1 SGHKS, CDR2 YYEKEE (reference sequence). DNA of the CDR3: TGTGCCAGCAGCTTGGCCGGGACGAGATACCAAGAGACCCAGTACTTC. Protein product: CASSLAGTRYQETQYF.

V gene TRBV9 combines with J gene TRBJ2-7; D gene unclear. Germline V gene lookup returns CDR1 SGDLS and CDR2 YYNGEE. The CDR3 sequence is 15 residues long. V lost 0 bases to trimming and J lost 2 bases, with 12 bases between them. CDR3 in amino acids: CASSVGARNPYEQYF. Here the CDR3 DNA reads TGTGCCAGCAGCGTAGGGGCCAGGAACCCCTACGAGCAGTACTTC.

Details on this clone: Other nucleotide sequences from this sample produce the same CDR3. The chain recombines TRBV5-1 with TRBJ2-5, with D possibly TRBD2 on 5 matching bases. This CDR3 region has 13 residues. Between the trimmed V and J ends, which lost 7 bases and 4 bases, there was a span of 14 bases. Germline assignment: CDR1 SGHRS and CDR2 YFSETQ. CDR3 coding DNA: TGCGCCAGCTCCCCCGGGGTTGGAGAGACCCAGTACTTC. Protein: CASSPGVGETQYF.

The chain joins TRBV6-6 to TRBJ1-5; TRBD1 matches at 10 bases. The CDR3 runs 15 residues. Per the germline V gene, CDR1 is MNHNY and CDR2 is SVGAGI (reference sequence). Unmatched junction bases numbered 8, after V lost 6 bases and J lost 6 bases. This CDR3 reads CASRGTTGGSQPQHF. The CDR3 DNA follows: TGTGCCAGCAGAGGGACGACAGGGGGCAGTCAGCCCCAGCATTTT.

The chain's CDR3 is CASSIAARGFLFF. In DNA form, the CDR3 reads TGTGCCAGTAGTATCGCAGCCAGGGGCTTTCTGTTTTTT. The chain joins TRBV19 to TRBJ1-4; D perhaps matches TRBD1 (6 bases). The CDR3 covers 13 residues. V shed 3 bases and J shed 14 bases, with 16 bases lying between them. Per germline, CDR1 LNHDA and CDR2 SQIVND (reference sequence).

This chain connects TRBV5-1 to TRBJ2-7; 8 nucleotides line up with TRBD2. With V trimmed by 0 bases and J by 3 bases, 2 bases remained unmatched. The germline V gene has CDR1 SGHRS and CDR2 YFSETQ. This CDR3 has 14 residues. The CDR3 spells CASSLVAGNYEQYF. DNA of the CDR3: TGCGCCAGCAGCTTGGTAGCGGGAAACTACGAGCAGTACTTC.

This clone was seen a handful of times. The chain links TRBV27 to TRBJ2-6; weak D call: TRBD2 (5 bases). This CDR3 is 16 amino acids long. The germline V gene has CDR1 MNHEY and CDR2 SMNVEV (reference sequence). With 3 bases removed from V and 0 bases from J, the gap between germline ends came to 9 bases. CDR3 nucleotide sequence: TGTGCCAGCAGTTTTCGGGGTTCCTCTGGGGCCAACGTCCTGACTTTC. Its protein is CASSFRGSSGANVLTF.

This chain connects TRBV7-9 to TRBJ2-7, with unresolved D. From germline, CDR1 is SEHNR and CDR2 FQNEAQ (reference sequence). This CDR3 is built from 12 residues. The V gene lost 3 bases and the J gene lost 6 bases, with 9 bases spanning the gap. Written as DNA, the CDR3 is TGTGCCAGCAGCTTTACCGCCTCCGAGCAGTACTTC. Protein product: CASSFTASEQYF.

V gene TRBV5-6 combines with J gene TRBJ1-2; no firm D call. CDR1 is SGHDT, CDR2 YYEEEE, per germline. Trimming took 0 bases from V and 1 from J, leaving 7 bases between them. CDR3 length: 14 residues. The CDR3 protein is CASSLDGFNYGYTF. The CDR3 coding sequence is TGTGCCAGCAGCTTGGACGGATTTAACTATGGCTACACCTTC.

The CDR3 region has the DNA TGTGCCATCAGCCCAGGGGTAGCGGGAGGGGAGACCCAGTACTTC. Residues: CAISPGVAGGETQYF. V is TRBV10-3 and J is TRBJ2-5; 11 bases fit TRBD2. Germline V gene lookup returns CDR1 ENHRY and CDR2 SYGVKD. Unmatched junction bases numbered 8, after V lost 6 bases and J lost 5 bases. The CDR3 length is 15 residues.

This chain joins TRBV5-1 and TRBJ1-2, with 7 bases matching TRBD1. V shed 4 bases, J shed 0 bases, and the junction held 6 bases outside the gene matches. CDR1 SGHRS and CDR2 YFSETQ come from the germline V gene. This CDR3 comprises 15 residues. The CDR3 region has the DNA TGCGCCAGCAGCGCGACAGGGCCAGCTAACTATGGCTACACCTTC. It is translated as CASSATGPANYGYTF.